Included here is one TCR beta chain sequence, with context. Its antigen is not known. These data belong to a study of T cell repertoires in cytomegalovirus infection. On the study more broadly: Signatures in public TCR beta sequences pointed to both CMV infection and matching HLA type. Study outcomes and limitations: Dominating the ex vivo response were HLA-C-restricted CMV-specific TCR beta clonotypes. Using cumulative public TCR beta family frequency, the authors identified those who carried CMV together with the relevant HLA.

Trimming took 4 bases from V and 5 from J; bases not matched to a gene: 7. Germline CDR1 is SGHRS and CDR2 is YFSETQ. This CDR3 spans 14 amino acids. TCRdb passed the reads through MiXCR, listing each CDR3 protein once. The table lists 100,000 to 150,000 distinct CDR3 sequences, about 10% of them singletons. The chain recombines TRBV5-1 with TRBJ2-5, with 8 positions matching TRBD1. The TCR was taken from a human donor in good health (CMV status not recorded). Some clones in this sample may be carry-over from other donors' samples. Sequencing used PBMCs. The CDR3 here is CASSIGQGWETQYF. CDR3 coding DNA: TGCGCCAGCAGCATCGGACAGGGCTGGGAGACCCAGTACTTC.